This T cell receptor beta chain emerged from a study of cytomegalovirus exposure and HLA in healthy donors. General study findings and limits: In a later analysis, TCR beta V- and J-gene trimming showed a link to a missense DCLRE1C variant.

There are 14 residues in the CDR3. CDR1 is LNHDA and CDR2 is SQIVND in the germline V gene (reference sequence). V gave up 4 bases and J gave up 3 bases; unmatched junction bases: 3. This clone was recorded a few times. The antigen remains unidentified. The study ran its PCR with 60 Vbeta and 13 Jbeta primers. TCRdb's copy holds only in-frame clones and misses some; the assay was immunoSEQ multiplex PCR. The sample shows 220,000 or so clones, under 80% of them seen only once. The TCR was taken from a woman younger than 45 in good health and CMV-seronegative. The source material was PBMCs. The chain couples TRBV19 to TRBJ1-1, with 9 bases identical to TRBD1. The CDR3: CASSTQGAHTEAFF. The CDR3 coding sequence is TGTGCCAGTAGTACACAGGGGGCACACACTGAAGCTTTCTTT.